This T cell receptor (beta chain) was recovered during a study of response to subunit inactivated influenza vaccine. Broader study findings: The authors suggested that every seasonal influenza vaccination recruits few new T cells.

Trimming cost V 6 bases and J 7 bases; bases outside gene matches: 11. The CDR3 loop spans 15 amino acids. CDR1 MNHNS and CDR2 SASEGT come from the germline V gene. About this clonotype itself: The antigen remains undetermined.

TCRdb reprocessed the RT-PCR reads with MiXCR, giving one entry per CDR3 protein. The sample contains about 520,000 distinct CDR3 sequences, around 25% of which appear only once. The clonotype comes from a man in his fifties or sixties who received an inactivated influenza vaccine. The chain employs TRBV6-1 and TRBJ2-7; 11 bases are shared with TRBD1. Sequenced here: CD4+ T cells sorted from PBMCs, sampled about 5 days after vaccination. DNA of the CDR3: TGTGCCAGCAGACCACCGGGACAGGGGGGGCGGGAGCAGTACTTC. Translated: CASRPPGQGGREQYF.